The next 2 T cell receptor beta chains were all read from a single sample in a study of blood T cell repertoires in COVID-19 (dated by TCRdb to the early 2020s). The library relied on the immunoSEQ multiplex PCR assay. The immuneACCESS repertoire file appears here via TCRdb, limited to in-frame rearrangements. These files lack a portion of the clones; in checked studies, under half of the deficit traces to unresolved V genes, and the cause of the others is not known. The sample table shows some 200,000 clones, and approximately 81% are seen once. The ten most abundant clones make up 8% to 11% of the sample. The specimen sequenced was peripheral blood. Receptors were obtained from a woman of 80 years or more with COVID-19, enrolled during active disease.

The CDR3, as DNA: TGTGCCAGCAGCTACACCGAAAAACACAATGAGCAGTTCTTC. Translation: CASSYTEKHNEQFF. The chain combines TRBV7-2 with TRBJ2-1; no reliable D call. CDR1 is SGHTA, CDR2 FQGNSA, per germline. This CDR3 is built from 14 residues. V shed 4 bases and J shed 5 bases, with 12 bases lying between them.

This clone was seen once. V and J are TRBV5-1 and TRBJ2-3; 8 bases are a match to TRBD1. This CDR3 comprises 15 residues. Looked up from germline, CDR1 is SGHRS and CDR2 is YFSETQ. The ends lost 3 bases at V and 1 base at J; junction bases unmatched: 4. The CDR3: CASSSDRVRTDTQYF. In DNA form, the CDR3 reads TGCGCCAGCAGCTCGGACAGGGTTCGCACAGATACGCAGTATTTT. The full variable domain, in which reference TRBV5-1 and TRBJ2-3 provide the parts outside the CDR3, is KAGVTQTPRYLIKTRGQQVTLSCSPISGHRSVSWYQQTPGQGLQFLFEYFSETQRNKGNFPGRFSGRQFSNSRSEMNVSTLELGDSALYLCASSSDRVRTDTQYFGPGTRLTVL.